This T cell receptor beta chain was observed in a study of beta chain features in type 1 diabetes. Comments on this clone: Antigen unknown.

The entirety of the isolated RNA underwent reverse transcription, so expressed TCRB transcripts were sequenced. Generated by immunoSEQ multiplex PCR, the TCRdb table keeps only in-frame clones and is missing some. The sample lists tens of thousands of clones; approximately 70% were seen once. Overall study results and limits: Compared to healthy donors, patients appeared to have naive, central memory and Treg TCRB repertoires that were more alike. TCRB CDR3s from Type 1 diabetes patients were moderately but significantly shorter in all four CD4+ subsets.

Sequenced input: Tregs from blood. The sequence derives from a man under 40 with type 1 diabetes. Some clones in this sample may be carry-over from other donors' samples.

The chain's CDR3 is CASSFGTGRVYGYTF. For the CDR3, the DNA is TGTGCCAGCAGCTTTGGGACAGGGAGGGTCTATGGCTACACCTTC. The V call is TRBV5-4, the J call TRBJ1-2; 9 bases map to TRBD1. CDR1 is SGHNT, CDR2 YYREEE, per germline (reference sequence). V gave up 2 bases and J gave up 4 bases; unmatched junction bases: 6. The CDR3 is made up of 15 amino acids.